Listed here is a single TCR beta chain. Its antigen is undetermined. TCRdb reprocessed the 5' RACE reads with MiXCR, giving one entry per CDR3 protein. Seen here are about 250,000 distinct CDR3 sequences, more than 15% observed once, and the top ten hold more than 20%. This CDR3 is 17 amino acids long. After removal of 3 bases from V and 2 bases from J, the junction contained 10 bases not matched to a gene. Germline-derived CDR1 and CDR2 are SNHLY and FYNNEI. The sample originates from a study of T-cell memory formation after mild COVID-19. The overall study: TCR clusters were mostly confined to one donor each.

General study findings and limits: Nothing showed for sure that second-wave clones peaking on day 37 were SARS-CoV-2 specific. Several responding clones turned up in pre-infection memory, indicating that cross-reactive memory may have taken part. CD4+ clones that contracted lay mainly in CM and EM; CD8+ ones lay in EMRA.

This TCR was sampled from a man younger than 30 who had mild COVID-19 (a few samples of this study predate the infection). Cell type and time point are not known. The sample taken for sequencing was PBMCs or a T cell subset sorted from them (not recorded which). The chain couples TRBV2 to TRBJ2-3; 8 bases are a match to TRBD2. This CDR3 is CASSDGSSGAYTDTQYF. The CDR3 DNA sequence: TGTGCCAGCAGTGATGGGAGTAGCGGGGCCTACACAGATACGCAGTATTTT.